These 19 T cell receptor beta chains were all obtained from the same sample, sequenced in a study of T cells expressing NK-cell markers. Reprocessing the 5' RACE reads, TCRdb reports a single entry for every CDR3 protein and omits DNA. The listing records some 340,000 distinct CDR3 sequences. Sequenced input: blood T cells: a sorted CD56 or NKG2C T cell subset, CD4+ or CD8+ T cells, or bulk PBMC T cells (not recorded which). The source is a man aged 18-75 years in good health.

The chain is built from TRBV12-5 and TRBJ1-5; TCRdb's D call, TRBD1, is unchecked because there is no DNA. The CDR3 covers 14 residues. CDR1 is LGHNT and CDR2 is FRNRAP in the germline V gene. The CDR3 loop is CASGLGTGSQPQHF.

The CDR3 is CSARTPGTLNQPQHF. The chain recombines TRBV20-1 with TRBJ1-5; without DNA, the TCRdb call of TRBD1 cannot be checked. The CDR3 runs to 15 residues. The V gene's germline CDR1 is DFQATT and CDR2 SNEGSKA (reference sequence).

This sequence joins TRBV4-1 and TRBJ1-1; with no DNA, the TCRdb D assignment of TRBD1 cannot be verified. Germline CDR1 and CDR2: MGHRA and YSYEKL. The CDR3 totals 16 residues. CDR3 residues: CASSRQPGTGDRGAFF.

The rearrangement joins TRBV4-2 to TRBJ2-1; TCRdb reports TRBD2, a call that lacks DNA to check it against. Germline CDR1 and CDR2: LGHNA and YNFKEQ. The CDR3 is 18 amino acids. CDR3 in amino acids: CASSQSTLGIGGYNEQFF.

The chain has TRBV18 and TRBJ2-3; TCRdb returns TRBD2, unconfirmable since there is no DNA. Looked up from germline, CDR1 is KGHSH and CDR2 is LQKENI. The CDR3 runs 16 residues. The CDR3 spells CASSPLDRALSDTQYF. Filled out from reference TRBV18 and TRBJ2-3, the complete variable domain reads NAGVMQNPRHLVRRRGQEARLRCSPMKGHSHVYWYRQLPEEGLKFMVYLQKENIIDESGMPKERFSAEFPKEGPSILRIQQVVRGDSAAYFCASSPLDRALSDTQYFGPGTRLTVL.

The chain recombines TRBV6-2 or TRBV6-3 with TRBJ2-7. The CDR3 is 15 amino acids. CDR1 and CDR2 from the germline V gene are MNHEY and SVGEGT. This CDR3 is CASSYESGGPYEQYF.

CDR3 region: CSAIRTGGRYEQYF. The chain uses TRBV20-1 and TRBJ2-7; lacking DNA, the TRBD1 call made by TCRdb goes unchecked. The length of the CDR3 is 14 residues. Germline loops: CDR1 DFQATT, CDR2 SNEGSKA (reference sequence).

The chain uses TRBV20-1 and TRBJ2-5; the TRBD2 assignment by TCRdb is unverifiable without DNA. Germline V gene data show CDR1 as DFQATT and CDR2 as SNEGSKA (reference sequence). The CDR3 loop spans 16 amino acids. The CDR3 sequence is CSALRTSGGPKETQYF.

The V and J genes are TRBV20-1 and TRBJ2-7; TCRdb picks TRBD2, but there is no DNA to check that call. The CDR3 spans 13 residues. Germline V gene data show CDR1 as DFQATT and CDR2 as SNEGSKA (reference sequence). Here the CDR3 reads CSARAGGRHEQYF.

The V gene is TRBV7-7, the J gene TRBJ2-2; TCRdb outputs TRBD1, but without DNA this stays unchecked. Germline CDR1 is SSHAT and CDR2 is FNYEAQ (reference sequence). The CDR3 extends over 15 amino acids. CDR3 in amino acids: CASSLGARGTGELFF.

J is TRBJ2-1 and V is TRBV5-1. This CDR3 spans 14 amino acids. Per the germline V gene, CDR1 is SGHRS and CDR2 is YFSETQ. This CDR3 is CASSDSMAYNEQFF.

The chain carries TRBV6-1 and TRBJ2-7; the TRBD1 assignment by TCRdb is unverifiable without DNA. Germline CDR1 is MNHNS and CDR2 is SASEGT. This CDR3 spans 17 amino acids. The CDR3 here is CASSKSYRAAKAYEQYF.

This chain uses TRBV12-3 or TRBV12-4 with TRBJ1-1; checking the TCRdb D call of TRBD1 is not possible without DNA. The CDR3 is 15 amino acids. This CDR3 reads CASSSIHRENTEAFF.

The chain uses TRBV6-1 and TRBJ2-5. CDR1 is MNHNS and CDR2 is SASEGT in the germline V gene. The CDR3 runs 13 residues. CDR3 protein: CASRKTQAETQYF.

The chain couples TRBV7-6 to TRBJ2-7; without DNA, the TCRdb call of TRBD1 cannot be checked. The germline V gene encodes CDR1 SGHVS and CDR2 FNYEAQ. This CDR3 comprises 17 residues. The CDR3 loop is CASSLVASGRGRVEQYF.

CDR3 sequence: CASSRRQGNYGYTF. The genes are TRBV3-1 and TRBJ1-2; TCRdb lists TRBD1, though no DNA is available to test this call. CDR3 size: 14 residues. Germline V lookup: CDR1 LGHDT, CDR2 YNNKEL (reference sequence).

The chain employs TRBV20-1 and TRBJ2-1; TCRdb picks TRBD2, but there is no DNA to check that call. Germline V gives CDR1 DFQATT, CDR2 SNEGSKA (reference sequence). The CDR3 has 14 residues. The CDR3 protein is CSAGRLAGRSEQFF.

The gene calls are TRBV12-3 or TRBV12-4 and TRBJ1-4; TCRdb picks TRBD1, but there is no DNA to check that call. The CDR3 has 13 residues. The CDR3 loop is CASTGVTNEKLFF.

This CDR3 reads CASSFSYRGSYEQYF. This chain connects TRBV5-6 to TRBJ2-7. The CDR3 totals 15 residues. Per the germline V gene, CDR1 is SGHDT and CDR2 is YYEEEE.